Following are 11 T cell receptor beta chains from one sample sequenced in a study of human T cells and chemical hapten exposure. Time point indicated: pre-sensitization, week 0. Treatment: therapeutic diphenylcyclopropenone sensitization with weekly scalp DPC. TCRdb re-called the RACE reads through MiXCR, storing one row per CDR3 protein. Counted here are about 180,000 distinct CDR3 sequences, approximately 31% occurring once; the ten biggest clones make up roughly 3%. Sequencing used whole blood, obtained in connection with sensitization to the hapten diphenylcyclopropenone (DPC). Every receptor here comes from a woman aged 25 to 39 with alopecia areata. Some clones in this sample may be carry-over from other donors' samples.

This chain uses TRBV20-1 with TRBJ1-1; D unresolved. This CDR3 is 11 amino acids long. Germline lookup yields CDR1 DFQATT and CDR2 SNEGSKA (reference sequence). The V gene lost 5 bases and the J gene lost 5 bases, with 9 bases spanning the gap. As DNA, the CDR3 is TGCAGTGCTCCTCGCGCGACTGAAGCTTTCTTT. It translates to CSAPRATEAFF.

V gene TRBV13 combines with J gene TRBJ2-2; 9 bases are shared with TRBD2. The V and J ends lost 6 bases and 9 bases, in that order; junction bases with no gene match: 11. The CDR3 length is 15 residues. Germline CDR1 is PRHDT and CDR2 is FYEKMQ (reference sequence). The CDR3 here is CASSEVTSGDRELFF. In nucleotides, the CDR3 is TGTGCCAGCAGTGAGGTGACTAGCGGTGACCGGGAGCTGTTTTTT.

This chain uses TRBV29-1 with TRBJ2-1; D remains unclear. V gave up 5 bases and J gave up 7 bases, with 9 bases separating them. CDR1 is SQVTM, CDR2 ANQGSEA, per germline. The CDR3 extends over 11 amino acids. For the CDR3, the DNA is TGCAGCGTTACCGCCCCAAATGAGCAGTTCTTC. This sequence encodes CSVTAPNEQFF.

The chain employs TRBV29-1 and TRBJ2-5; TRBD2 aligns across 13 bases. CDR3 length: 15 amino acids. After removal of 1 base from V and 5 bases from J, the junction contained 4 bases not matched to a gene. Germline CDR1 is SQVTM and CDR2 is ANQGSEA. The CDR3 coding sequence is TGCAGCGTTGAAGGAAGGACTAGCGGGAGTGAGACCCAGTACTTC. Amino acid sequence: CSVEGRTSGSETQYF.

Only a few counts were recorded for this clonotype. J is TRBJ2-7 and V is TRBV28, with D uncertain. CDR1 and CDR2 (germline): MDHEN, SYDVKM. The CDR3 extends over 13 amino acids. V lost 3 bases, J lost 2 bases, and 8 bases lay in between. CDR3 region: CASSFPAAYEQYF. CDR3 DNA sequence: TGTGCCAGCAGTTTCCCCGCAGCCTACGAGCAGTACTTC.

This clonotype was detected a few times. V gene TRBV7-8 combines with J gene TRBJ1-4; D unresolved. This CDR3 has 15 residues. Germline CDR1 and CDR2: SGHVS and FQNEAQ. Trimming took off 3 bases at V and 0 bases at J, with 8 bases between the two ends. Here the CDR3 DNA reads TGTGCCAGCAGCTTCGCCCTTGCAACTAATGAAAAACTGTTTTTT. Translated, it gives CASSFALATNEKLFF. Full variable domain (remainder filled in from reference TRBV7-8 and TRBJ1-4): GAGVSQSPRYKVAKRGQDVALRCDPISGHVSLFWYQQALGQGPEFLTYFQNEAQLDKSGLPSDRFFAERPEGSVSTLKIQRTQQEDSAVYLCASSFALATNEKLFFGSGTQLSVL.

This clonotype came up a few times. The J gene is TRBJ2-4, the V gene TRBV24-1, with D unresolved. The CDR3 totals 15 residues. Germline CDR1 reads KGHDR; CDR2 reads SFDVKD. Trimming took 4 bases from V and 5 from J, leaving 14 bases between them. CDR3 bases: TGTGCCACCAGTGACGGTAGTAGCAATGAAAACATTCAGTACTTC. It codes for CATSDGSSNENIQYF.

This clonotype turned up a few times. The J gene is TRBJ1-5, the V gene TRBV6-2 or TRBV6-3; possible D gene TRBD1, 6 bases. V lost 5 bases, J lost 7 bases, and 12 bases lay in between. This CDR3 region has 13 residues. Germline CDR1 MNHEY, CDR2 SVGEGT. The CDR3 DNA reads TGTGCCAGCAGTCCTGACAGGTACCAGCCCCAGCATTTT. This gives the protein CASSPDRYQPQHF.

This clonotype has only a few counts. The rearrangement links TRBV29-1 to TRBJ2-2, with D possibly TRBD2 on 6 matching bases. CDR1 is SQVTM and CDR2 is ANQGSEA in the germline V gene. This CDR3 contains 13 residues. The V gene lost 5 bases and the J gene lost 4 bases, with 11 bases spanning the gap. The CDR3 region has the DNA TGCAGCGTTCGGCGGGACCCCACCGGGGAGCTGTTTTTT. Its protein is CSVRRDPTGELFF.

V and J are TRBV20-1 and TRBJ1-2; D perhaps matches TRBD1 (5 bases). In germline, CDR1 is DFQATT, CDR2 SNEGSKA (reference sequence). This CDR3 region has 12 residues. V dropped 3 bases and J dropped 8 bases, with 13 bases sitting between them. CDR3 protein: CSARARGDGYTF. For the CDR3, the DNA is TGCAGTGCTAGGGCGAGGGGCGACGGCTACACCTTC.

V is TRBV11-2 and J is TRBJ2-3; possible D gene TRBD1, 7 bases. V was clipped by 5 bases and J by 1 base, with 16 bases between them. The V gene's germline CDR1 is SGHAT and CDR2 FQNNGV. CDR3 length equals 16 residues. The CDR3 DNA reads as TGTGCCAGCAGCCGACTAGGGGGCGCGGGCACAGATACGCAGTATTTT. Its translation is CASSRLGGAGTDTQYF. Complete variable domain (other parts from reference TRBV11-2 and TRBJ2-3): EAGVAQSPRYKIIEKRQSVAFWCNPISGHATLYWYQQILGQGPKLLIQFQNNGVVDDSQLPKDRFSAERLKGVDSTLKIQPAKLEDSAVYLCASSRLGGAGTDTQYFGPGTRLTVL.